Following are 26 T cell receptor beta chains from one sample sequenced in a study of vaccination and CD4 T cells after COVID-19. The Oncomine TCR Beta short-read assay was applied to DNA of cultured CD4+ T cells. TCRdb reprocessed the PCR reads via MiXCR and lists one record per CDR3 protein. The data contain about 25,000 distinct CDR3 sequences, around half of them singletons. These receptors have no identified antigens. Regarding treatment: approximately 9-day PBMC culture with coronavirus spike peptide pools or control peptides (ViraFEST assay). The specimen was CD4+ T cells from blood, cultured in vitro. The receptor source for this set is a human donor who had recovered from COVID-19.

The CDR3 reads CASSPNWGAIGETQYF. The CDR3 DNA reads TGTGCCAGCAGCCCAAACTGGGGGGCTATCGGCGAGACCCAGTACTTC. The rearrangement links TRBV7-9 to TRBJ2-5; either TRBD1 or TRBD2 may fit D (6 bases each). The CDR3 extends over 16 amino acids. Looked up from germline, CDR1 is SEHNR and CDR2 is FQNEAQ (reference sequence). The germline V and J ends were trimmed by 5 bases and 5 bases, with 21 bases remaining between them.

The chain combines TRBV20-1 with TRBJ1-2; no firm D call. CDR1 and CDR2 (germline): DFQATT, SNEGSKA (reference sequence). Trimming cost V 2 bases and J 4 bases, with 8 bases left between them. The CDR3 covers 12 residues. CDR3 region: CSARPGSYGYTF. CDR3 sequence (DNA): TGCAGTGCTAGACCAGGTTCCTATGGCTACACCTTC.

The rearrangement uses TRBV20-1 and TRBJ1-5; 11 nucleotides align to TRBD1. From germline, CDR1 is DFQATT and CDR2 SNEGSKA (reference sequence). The CDR3 loop spans 21 amino acids. With 0 bases clipped from V and 1 base from J, the junction kept 17 bases outside the gene matches. The CDR3 is CSARDEEGTGGWFESNQPQHF. In DNA form, the CDR3 reads TGCAGTGCTAGAGATGAGGAGGGGACAGGGGGATGGTTCGAAAGCAATCAGCCCCAGCATTTT.

This chain links TRBV6-2 or TRBV6-3 with TRBJ2-2; D uncertain. Germline CDR1 is MNHEY and CDR2 is SVGEGT. Trimming left V 8 bases short and J 9 bases short, with 4 bases between. This CDR3 is built from 9 residues. This chain's CDR3 is CASGRELFF. CDR3 bases: TGTGCCAGCGGTAGGGAGCTGTTTTTT.

The chain recombines TRBV24-1 with TRBJ1-2; 8 nucleotides align to TRBD1. V dropped 3 bases and J dropped 5; count of bases not matched to a gene: 4. Germline V gene data show CDR1 as KGHDR and CDR2 as SFDVKD. CDR3 length: 14 residues. In DNA, the CDR3 is TGTGCCACCAGTGATCCCGGGACAGGATATGGCTACACCTTC. This codes for CATSDPGTGYGYTF.

This chain connects TRBV6-1 to TRBJ1-6; tentative D call: TRBD1 (5 bases). Germline CDR1 and CDR2: MNHNS and SASEGT. Between the trimmed V and J ends, which lost 7 bases and 7 bases, there was a span of 17 bases. There are 15 residues in the CDR3. The CDR3 bases are TGTGCCAGCAATTTGGGGGAAGGGTGGAATTCACCCCTCCACTTT. It codes for CASNLGEGWNSPLHF.

This chain connects TRBV29-1 to TRBJ2-3; tentative D call: TRBD2 (6 bases). Germline values: CDR1 SQVTM, CDR2 ANQGSEA. The CDR3 consists of 13 residues. V lost 4 bases and J lost 2, with 10 bases in between. The CDR3: CSVGSGHTDTQYF. For the CDR3, the DNA is TGCAGCGTTGGAAGCGGGCACACAGATACGCAGTATTTT.

This chain links TRBV11-2 with TRBJ2-7; 7 bases align to TRBD2. Germline CDR1 and CDR2: SGHAT and FQNNGV. The ends lost 6 bases at V and 6 bases at J; junction bases unmatched: 5. The CDR3 contains 12 residues. CDR3 bases: TGTGCCAGCAGGTTTGCGGGAGCCGAGCAGTACTTC. Translating it yields CASRFAGAEQYF. The full variable domain, with the rest looked up from reference TRBV11-2 and TRBJ2-7, is EAGVAQSPRYKIIEKRQSVAFWCNPISGHATLYWYQQILGQGPKLLIQFQNNGVVDDSQLPKDRFSAERLKGVDSTLKIQPAKLEDSAVYLCASRFAGAEQYFGPGTRLTVT.

This clonotype was observed a few times. V usage is TRBV28 and J usage is TRBJ1-5; 7 bases line up with TRBD1. Trimming cost V 6 bases and J 4 bases; bases outside gene matches: 18. The germline V gene has CDR1 MDHEN and CDR2 SYDVKM. CDR3 length: 18 residues. CDR3 coding DNA: TGTGCCAGCAGCCCCCCCTTGGACAGGTCGGTCATTAATCAGCCCCAGCATTTT. Its protein product is CASSPPLDRSVINQPQHF.

There are a few counts of this clonotype. This chain connects TRBV28 to TRBJ2-3; D is unclear. V was clipped by 5 bases and J by 7 bases, with 7 bases between them. CDR1 and CDR2 from the germline V gene are MDHEN and SYDVKM. The CDR3 spans 11 residues. This chain's CDR3 is CASSGRNTQYF. The CDR3 region has the DNA TGTGCCAGCAGTGGCCGAAATACGCAGTATTTT. Full variable domain (outside the CDR3, taken from reference TRBV28 and TRBJ2-3): DVKVTQSSRYLVKRTGEKVFLECVQDMDHENMFWYRQDPGLGLRLIYFSYDVKMKEKGDIPEGYSVSREKKERFSLILESASTNQTSMYLCASSGRNTQYFGPGTRLTVL.

In its sample, this clonotype was seen a few times. The chain has TRBV20-1 and TRBJ1-1; D is unclear. CDR3 length equals 13 residues. In germline, CDR1 is DFQATT, CDR2 SNEGSKA (reference sequence). The V end was cut by 1 base, the J end by 4 bases, with 10 bases between. The CDR3 nucleotides read TGCAGTGCTAGAGTGAACCCGTCCACTGAAGCTTTCTTT. It is translated as CSARVNPSTEAFF.

V is TRBV27 and J is TRBJ2-5; D is perhaps TRBD2 (6 bases). The CDR3 loop spans 13 amino acids. Germline values: CDR1 MNHEY, CDR2 SMNVEV (reference sequence). V lost 9 bases to trimming and J lost 0 bases, with 11 bases between them. CDR3 DNA sequence: TGTGCCAGTCGCCGGGACTACCAAGAGACCCAGTACTTC. Protein sequence: CASRRDYQETQYF.

This chain connects TRBV20-1 to TRBJ1-2, with D possibly matching TRBD1 (6 bases). Germline CDR1 reads DFQATT; CDR2 reads SNEGSKA (reference sequence). V dropped 5 bases and J dropped 9 bases, with 16 bases sitting between them. The CDR3 length is 12 residues. DNA of the CDR3: TGCAGTGCTGGTCAGGGGCGGGATAGCTACACCTTC. Translating it yields CSAGQGRDSYTF.

The chain has TRBV19 and TRBJ2-5, with D tentatively TRBD1 (5 bases). Germline CDR1 LNHDA, CDR2 SQIVND (reference sequence). The germline V and J ends were trimmed by 3 bases and 7 bases, with 18 bases remaining between them. The CDR3 totals 15 residues. In DNA, the CDR3 is TGTGCCAGTAGTATGCCCTCTATCAGTAGGGGGACCCAGTACTTC. Its translation: CASSMPSISRGTQYF.

The chain combines TRBV28 with TRBJ1-6, with D possibly being TRBD1 (5 bases). Germline-derived CDR1 and CDR2 are MDHEN and SYDVKM. The CDR3 totals 16 residues. V lost 7 bases and J lost 7, with 20 bases in between. Here the CDR3 reads CASTAAGATKNSPLHF. The DNA of the CDR3 is TGTGCCAGCACCGCCGCCGGGGCCACGAAGAATTCACCCCTCCACTTT.

The rearrangement links TRBV9 to TRBJ2-3; possible D gene TRBD1, 5 bases. Trimming pared 0 bases from V and 2 bases from J, leaving 10 bases between. Germline V gene lookup returns CDR1 SGDLS and CDR2 YYNGEE. This CDR3 has 15 amino acids. The CDR3 nucleotides are TGTGCCAGCAGCGTAGCCACAGGACCCACAGATACGCAGTATTTT. Protein sequence: CASSVATGPTDTQYF.

J is TRBJ1-5 and V is TRBV6-2 or TRBV6-3; 10 bases match TRBD1. V trimming: 6 bases; J trimming: 5 bases; junction bases outside the gene matches: 4. The germline gives CDR1 MNHEY, CDR2 SVGEGT. The CDR3 has 14 residues. The CDR3 DNA reads as TGTGCCAGCAGGATGACAGGGGGCTATCAGCCCCAGCATTTT. Protein product: CASRMTGGYQPQHF.

V usage is TRBV6-1 and J usage is TRBJ2-4; D perhaps matches TRBD1 (6 bases). The V and J ends lost 6 bases and 7 bases respectively, with 28 bases between them. Germline CDR1 is MNHNS and CDR2 is SASEGT. The length of the CDR3 is 18 residues. CDR3 sequence (DNA): TGTGCCAGCAGCAAACTCCACGCTACAGGGATCAGGGCGAACATTCAGTACTTC. It yields the protein CASSKLHATGIRANIQYF.

The V gene is TRBV20-1, the J gene TRBJ2-1; no definite D call. The CDR3 loop spans 14 amino acids. V gave up 6 bases and J gave up 2 bases, with 14 bases separating them. Germline V CDR1 and CDR2: DFQATT, SNEGSKA (reference sequence). The CDR3 nucleotides are TGCAGTGCCAACGTCCCTGGGGCCTACAATGAGCAGTTCTTC. Residues: CSANVPGAYNEQFF.

The chain links TRBV4-1 to TRBJ2-1, with a possible D match to TRBD1 (6 bases). CDR3 size: 17 residues. Trimming took off 4 bases at V and 6 bases at J, with 22 bases between the two ends. CDR1 and CDR2 from the germline V gene are MGHRA and YSYEKL. The CDR3: CASSPPTVTGKRNEQFF. CDR3 in DNA: TGCGCCAGCAGCCCTCCAACTGTAACAGGGAAACGCAATGAGCAGTTCTTC.

This clonotype showed up just a few times. The rearrangement links TRBV12-3 or TRBV12-4 to TRBJ1-2; D is uncertain. The V and J ends lost 3 bases and 4 bases respectively, with 15 bases between them. This CDR3 is built from 15 residues. The CDR3 reads CASSFRQLFAYGYTF. CDR3 DNA sequence: TGTGCCAGCAGTTTTAGGCAGTTATTCGCCTATGGCTACACCTTC.

The V call is TRBV5-1, the J call TRBJ2-3; 9 bases are a match to TRBD2. In germline, CDR1 is SGHRS, CDR2 YFSETQ. The CDR3 spans 15 residues. V trimming: 0 bases; J trimming: 5 bases; junction bases outside the gene matches: 4. CDR3 region: CASSLASGGRDTQYF. The CDR3 coding sequence is TGCGCCAGCAGCTTGGCCAGCGGGGGGAGAGATACGCAGTATTTT.

This chain connects TRBV2 to TRBJ2-7; a weak D match, TRBD1 (6 bases). CDR3 length equals 14 residues. Per germline, CDR1 SNHLY and CDR2 FYNNEI. Trimming took 6 bases from V and 2 from J, leaving 14 bases between them. The CDR3 DNA reads TGTGCCAGCAGAAGGCAGGGGTCCACCTACGAGCAGTACTTC. Encoded protein: CASRRQGSTYEQYF.

The gene calls are TRBV27 and TRBJ1-2; tentative D call: TRBD1 (6 bases). V shed 3 bases and J shed 2 bases, with 13 bases lying between them. Germline V gives CDR1 MNHEY, CDR2 SMNVEV (reference sequence). The CDR3 spans 15 residues. The CDR3 bases are TGTGCCAGCAGTTTGGGGGGCAGTCCAAACTATGGCTACACCTTC. Protein sequence: CASSLGGSPNYGYTF.

This clonotype was picked up a small number of times. V is TRBV20-1 and J is TRBJ1-1; 8 positions match TRBD1. The length of the CDR3 is 14 residues. The J segment lost 6 bases and the V segment lost 0 bases, leaving 6 bases of the junction unmatched. Germline assignment: CDR1 DFQATT and CDR2 SNEGSKA (reference sequence). The CDR3 region is CSARDPSTGAEAFF. The CDR3 DNA reads TGCAGTGCTAGAGACCCCTCGACAGGGGCTGAAGCTTTCTTT.

The J gene is TRBJ2-3, the V gene TRBV20-1, with no clear D. The CDR3 spans 13 residues. CDR1 and CDR2 (germline): DFQATT, SNEGSKA (reference sequence). The V end was cut by 8 bases, the J end by 1 base, with 13 bases between. CDR3 coding DNA: TGCAGTTCGCTCGGACGGGGCACAGATACGCAGTATTTT. Translating gives CSSLGRGTDTQYF.